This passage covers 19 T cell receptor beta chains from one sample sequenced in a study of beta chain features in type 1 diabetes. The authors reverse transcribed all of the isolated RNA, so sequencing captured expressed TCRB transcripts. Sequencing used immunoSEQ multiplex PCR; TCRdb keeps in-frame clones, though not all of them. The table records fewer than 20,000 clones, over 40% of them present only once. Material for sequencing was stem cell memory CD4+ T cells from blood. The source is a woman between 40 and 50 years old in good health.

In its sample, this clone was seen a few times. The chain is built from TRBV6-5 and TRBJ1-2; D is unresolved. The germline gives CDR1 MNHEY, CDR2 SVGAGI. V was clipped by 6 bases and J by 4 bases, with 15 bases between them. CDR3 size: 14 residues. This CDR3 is CASSLGPAGYGYTF. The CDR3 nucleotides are TGTGCCAGCAGCCTAGGGCCTGCGGGCTATGGCTACACCTTC.

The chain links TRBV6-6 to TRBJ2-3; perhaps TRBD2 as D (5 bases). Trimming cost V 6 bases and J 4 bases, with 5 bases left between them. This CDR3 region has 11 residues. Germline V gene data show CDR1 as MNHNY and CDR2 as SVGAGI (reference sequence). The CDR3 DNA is TGTGCCAGCAGGCGGGCAGATACGCAGTATTTT. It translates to CASRRADTQYF.

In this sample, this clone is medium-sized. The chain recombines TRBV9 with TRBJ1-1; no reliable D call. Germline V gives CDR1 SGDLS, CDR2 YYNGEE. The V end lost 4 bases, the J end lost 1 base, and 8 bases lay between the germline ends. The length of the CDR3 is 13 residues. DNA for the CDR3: TGTGCCAGCAGCTCGACACCGAACACTGAAGCTTTCTTT. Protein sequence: CASSSTPNTEAFF.

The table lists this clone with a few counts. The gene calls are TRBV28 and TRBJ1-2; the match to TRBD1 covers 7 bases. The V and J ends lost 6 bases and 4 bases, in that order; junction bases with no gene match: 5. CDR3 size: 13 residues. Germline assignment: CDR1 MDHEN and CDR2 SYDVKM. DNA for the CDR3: TGTGCCAGCAGCCCGGGACAGCCCTATGGCTACACCTTC. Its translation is CASSPGQPYGYTF.

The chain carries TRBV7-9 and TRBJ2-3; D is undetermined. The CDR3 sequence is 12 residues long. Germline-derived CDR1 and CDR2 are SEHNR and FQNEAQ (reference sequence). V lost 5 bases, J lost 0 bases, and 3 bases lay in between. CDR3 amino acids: CASSTSTDTQYF. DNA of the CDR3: TGTGCCAGCAGCACTAGCACAGATACGCAGTATTTT.

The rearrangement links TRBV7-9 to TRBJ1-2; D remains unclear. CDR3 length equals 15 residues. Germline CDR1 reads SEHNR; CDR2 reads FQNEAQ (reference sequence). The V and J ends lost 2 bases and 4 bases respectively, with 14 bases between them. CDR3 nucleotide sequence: TGTGCCAGCAGCTTATCCGCGGGGAACATCTATGGCTACACCTTC. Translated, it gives CASSLSAGNIYGYTF.

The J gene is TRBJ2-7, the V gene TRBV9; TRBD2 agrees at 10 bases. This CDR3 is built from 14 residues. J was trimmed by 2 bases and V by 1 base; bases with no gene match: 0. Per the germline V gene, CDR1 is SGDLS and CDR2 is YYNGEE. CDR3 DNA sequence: TGTGCCAGCAGCGTAACTAGCGGGGCCTACGAGCAGTACTTC. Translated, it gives CASSVTSGAYEQYF.

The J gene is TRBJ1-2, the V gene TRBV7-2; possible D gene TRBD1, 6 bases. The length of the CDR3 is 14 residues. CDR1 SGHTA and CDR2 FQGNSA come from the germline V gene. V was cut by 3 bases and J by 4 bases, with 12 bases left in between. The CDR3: CASSFPGQSYGYTF. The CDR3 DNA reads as TGTGCCAGCAGCTTCCCCGGACAGAGCTATGGCTACACCTTC.

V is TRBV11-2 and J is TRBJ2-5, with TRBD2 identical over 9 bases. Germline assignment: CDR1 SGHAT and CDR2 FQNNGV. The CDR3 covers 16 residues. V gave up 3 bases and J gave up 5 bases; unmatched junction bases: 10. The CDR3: CASSFRSVAGVETQYF. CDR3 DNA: TGTGCCAGCAGCTTCCGTAGTGTAGCGGGGGTGGAGACCCAGTACTTC.

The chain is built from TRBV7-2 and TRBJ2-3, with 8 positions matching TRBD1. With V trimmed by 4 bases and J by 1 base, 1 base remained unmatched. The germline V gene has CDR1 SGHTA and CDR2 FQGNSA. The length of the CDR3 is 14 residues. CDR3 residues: CASSSQGGTDTQYF. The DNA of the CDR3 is TGTGCCAGCAGCTCACAGGGGGGCACAGATACGCAGTATTTT.

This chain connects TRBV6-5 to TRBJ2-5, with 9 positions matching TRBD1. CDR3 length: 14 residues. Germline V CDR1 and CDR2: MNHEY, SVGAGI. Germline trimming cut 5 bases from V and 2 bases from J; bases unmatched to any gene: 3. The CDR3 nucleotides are TGTGCCAGCAGTCGCGACAGGGGGCAAGAGACCCAGTACTTC. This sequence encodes CASSRDRGQETQYF.

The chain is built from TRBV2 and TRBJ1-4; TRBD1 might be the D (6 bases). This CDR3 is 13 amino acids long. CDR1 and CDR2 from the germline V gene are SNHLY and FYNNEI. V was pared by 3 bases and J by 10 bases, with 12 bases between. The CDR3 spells CASSDRGWGKLFF. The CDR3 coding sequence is TGTGCCAGCAGTGACAGGGGCTGGGGAAAACTGTTTTTT.

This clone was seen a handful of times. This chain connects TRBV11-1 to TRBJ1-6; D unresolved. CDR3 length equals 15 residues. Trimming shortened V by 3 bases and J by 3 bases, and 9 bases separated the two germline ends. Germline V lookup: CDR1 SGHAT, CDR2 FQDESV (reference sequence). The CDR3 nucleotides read TGTGCCAGCAGCTTGGTGCGGGACTATAATTCACCCCTCCACTTT. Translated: CASSLVRDYNSPLHF.

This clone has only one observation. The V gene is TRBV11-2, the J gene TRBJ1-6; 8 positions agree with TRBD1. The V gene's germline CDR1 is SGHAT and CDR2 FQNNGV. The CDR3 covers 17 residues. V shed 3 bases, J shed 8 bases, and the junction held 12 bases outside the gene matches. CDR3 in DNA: TGTGCCAGCAGCTTCGCCCCCAAAGGGACAGGTCATTCACCCCTCCACTTT. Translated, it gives CASSFAPKGTGHSPLHF.

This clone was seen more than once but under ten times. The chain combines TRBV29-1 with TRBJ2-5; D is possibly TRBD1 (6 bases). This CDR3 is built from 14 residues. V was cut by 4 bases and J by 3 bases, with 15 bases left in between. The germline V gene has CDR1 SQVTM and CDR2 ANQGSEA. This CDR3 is CSVAKGTTEETQYF. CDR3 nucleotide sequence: TGCAGCGTTGCAAAAGGGACAACGGAAGAGACCCAGTACTTC. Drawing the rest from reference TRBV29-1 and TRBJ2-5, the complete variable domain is SAVISQKPSRDICQRGTSLTIQCQVDSQVTMMFWYRQQPGQSLTLIATANQGSEATYESGFVIDKFPISRPNLTFSTLTVSNMSPEDSSIYLCSVAKGTTEETQYFGPGTRLLVL.

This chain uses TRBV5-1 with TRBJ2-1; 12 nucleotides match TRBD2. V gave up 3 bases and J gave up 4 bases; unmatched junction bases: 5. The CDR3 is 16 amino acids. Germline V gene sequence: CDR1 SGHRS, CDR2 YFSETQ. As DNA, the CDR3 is TGCGCCAGCAGCTCGGGACTAGCGGGCCCGTACAATGAGCAGTTCTTC. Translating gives CASSSGLAGPYNEQFF.

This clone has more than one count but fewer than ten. CDR3 amino acids: CSAYRGGNQPQHF. CDR3 DNA: TGCAGCGCATACAGGGGTGGCAATCAGCCCCAGCATTTT. The V gene is TRBV29-1, the J gene TRBJ1-5; 7 positions match TRBD1. The CDR3 spans 13 residues. With V trimmed by 7 bases and J by 2 bases, 5 bases remained unmatched. Per the germline V gene, CDR1 is SQVTM and CDR2 is ANQGSEA.

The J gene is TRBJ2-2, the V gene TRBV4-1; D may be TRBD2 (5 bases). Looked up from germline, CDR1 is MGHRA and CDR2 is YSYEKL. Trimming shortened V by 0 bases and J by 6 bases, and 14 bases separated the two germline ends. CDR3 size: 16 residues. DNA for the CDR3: TGCGCCAGCAGCCAAGAAGGTGGGGAGACTTCCGGGGAGCTGTTTTTT. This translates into CASSQEGGETSGELFF.

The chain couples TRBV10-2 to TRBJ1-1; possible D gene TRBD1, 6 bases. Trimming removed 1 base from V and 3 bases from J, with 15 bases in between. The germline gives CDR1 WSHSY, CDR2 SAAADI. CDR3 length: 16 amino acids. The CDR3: CASSEYRAGGDTEAFF. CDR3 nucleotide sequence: TGCGCCAGCAGTGAGTACAGGGCGGGGGGGGACACTGAAGCTTTCTTT.